A single sample is the source of the 20 T cell receptor beta chains below, sequenced in a study of response to subunit inactivated influenza vaccine. TCRdb redid the calling of the RT-PCR reads with MiXCR, one entry per CDR3 protein. The profile shows 500,000 to 600,000 distinct CDR3 sequences, approximately 12% of them singletons. Sequencing used PBMCs from blood, obtained on the day of vaccination. The receptors were gathered from a man in his fifties or sixties who received an inactivated influenza vaccine.

V is TRBV6-1 and J is TRBJ2-3; D is possibly TRBD1 (5 bases). The germline V gene has CDR1 MNHNS and CDR2 SASEGT. CDR3 length equals 16 residues. Trimming removed 10 bases from V and 1 base from J, with 21 bases in between. CDR3: CATRLTGLAGTDTQYF. CDR3 bases: TGTGCCACCCGATTAACAGGTCTCGCGGGCACAGATACGCAGTATTTT.

J is TRBJ2-6 and V is TRBV20-1, with 10 positions matching TRBD1. The CDR3 is 16 residues long. CDR1 is DFQATT and CDR2 is SNEGSKA in the germline V gene (reference sequence). With 4 bases clipped from V and 2 bases from J, the junction kept 5 bases outside the gene matches. The chain's CDR3 is CSAIRDRGTGANVLTF. The DNA of the CDR3 is TGCAGTGCTATCCGGGACAGGGGAACTGGGGCCAACGTCCTGACTTTC.

The sample holds a few counts of this clonotype. The rearrangement links TRBV7-2 to TRBJ2-7; D is unresolved. The V gene's germline CDR1 is SGHTA and CDR2 FQGNSA. The length of the CDR3 is 15 residues. Trimming shortened V by 5 bases and J by 2 bases, and 16 bases separated the two germline ends. CDR3 sequence (DNA): TGTGCCAGCAGCCAAGGACGGTGGGCTACCTACGAGCAGTACTTC. This encodes CASSQGRWATYEQYF.

This clonotype was picked up a small number of times. The chain is built from TRBV2 and TRBJ2-4; D is undetermined. Germline V gene lookup returns CDR1 SNHLY and CDR2 FYNNEI. V gave up 5 bases and J gave up 3 bases, with 14 bases separating them. CDR3 length equals 15 residues. The CDR3 loop reads CASSQTPGSKNIQYF. CDR3 bases: TGTGCCAGCAGTCAGACTCCCGGTAGCAAAAACATTCAGTACTTC. Full variable domain (rest looked up from reference TRBV2 and TRBJ2-4): EPEVTQTPSHQVTQMGQEVILRCVPISNHLYFYWYRQILGQKVEFLVSFYNNEISEKSEIFDDQFSVERPDGSNFTLKIRSTKLEDSAMYFCASSQTPGSKNIQYFGAGTRLSVL.

This chain uses TRBV6-1 with TRBJ2-7; D is perhaps TRBD1 (5 bases). V was trimmed by 2 bases and J by 2 bases, leaving 7 bases between them. The CDR3 has 13 residues. Germline values: CDR1 MNHNS, CDR2 SASEGT. CDR3 amino acids: CASSEQTAYEQYF. The CDR3 DNA reads as TGTGCCAGCAGTGAACAGACAGCCTACGAGCAGTACTTC.

In its sample, this clonotype was seen many times. Written as DNA, the CDR3 is TGTGCCAGCAGCCCTACAGGGGAGTACTACGAGCAGTACTTC. This gives the protein CASSPTGEYYEQYF. The J gene is TRBJ2-7, the V gene TRBV12-3 or TRBV12-4; TRBD1 matches 7 bases. The V gene end was trimmed by 6 bases and the J gene end by 3 bases; junction bases not matched to a gene: 8. The CDR3 covers 14 residues.

This clonotype was picked up many times. The genes are TRBV20-1 and TRBJ2-7, with D hard to call. With 3 bases removed from V and 4 bases from J, the gap between germline ends came to 13 bases. Germline-derived CDR1 and CDR2 are DFQATT and SNEGSKA (reference sequence). The CDR3 loop spans 13 amino acids. The CDR3 sequence is CSARGSSTYEQYF. CDR3 DNA: TGCAGTGCTAGGGGTAGTTCTACTTACGAGCAGTACTTC.

There are a few counts of this clonotype. This sequence joins TRBV20-1 and TRBJ2-3; D is possibly TRBD1 (7 bases). The CDR3 loop spans 18 amino acids. Germline-derived CDR1 and CDR2 are DFQATT and SNEGSKA (reference sequence). Trimming removed 3 bases from V and 0 bases from J, with 22 bases in between. The CDR3 here is CSASPGQRLGVSTDTQYF. The CDR3 nucleotides read TGCAGTGCTAGCCCGGGACAGAGACTAGGGGTTAGCACAGATACGCAGTATTTT.

V usage is TRBV28 and J usage is TRBJ2-1; 8 bases line up with TRBD2. The germline V gene encodes CDR1 MDHEN and CDR2 SYDVKM. This CDR3 has 17 amino acids. Trimming cost V 5 bases and J 3 bases; bases outside gene matches: 12. The CDR3 is CASSPPGLAGYYNEQFF. CDR3 nucleotide sequence: TGTGCCAGCAGTCCTCCCGGGCTAGCGGGTTACTACAATGAGCAGTTCTTC.

The genes are TRBV5-5 and TRBJ2-3; D perhaps matches TRBD2 (6 bases). Germline CDR1 reads SGHKS; CDR2 reads YYEKEE (reference sequence). The CDR3 has 14 amino acids. Between the trimmed V and J ends, which lost 1 base and 4 bases, there was a span of 10 bases. The CDR3 region has the DNA TGTGCCAGCAGCTTGTCCCAGCGGGCAGATACGCAGTATTTT. Its protein is CASSLSQRADTQYF.

This clonotype came up a few times. The chain links TRBV6-5 to TRBJ2-2; 8 bases align to TRBD2. This CDR3 region has 16 residues. Germline values: CDR1 MNHEY, CDR2 SVGAGI. The J segment lost 8 bases and the V segment lost 2 bases, leaving 10 bases of the junction unmatched. The DNA of the CDR3 is TGTGCCAGCAGTTACCGGGGGGGGGTCAGTGGAGGGGAGCTGTTTTTT. It encodes CASSYRGGVSGGELFF.

The rearrangement links TRBV18 to TRBJ2-2; D might be TRBD2 (6 bases). The germline V gene has CDR1 KGHSH and CDR2 LQKENI. The CDR3 length is 14 residues. With 4 bases removed from V and 5 bases from J, the gap between germline ends came to 11 bases. The CDR3 nucleotides read TGTGCCAGCTCACGTGGGACTTCTACCGGGGAGCTGTTTTTT. It codes for CASSRGTSTGELFF.

This clonotype was recorded a few times. This sequence joins TRBV19 and TRBJ2-5; 7 nucleotides align to TRBD2. The germline V gene encodes CDR1 LNHDA and CDR2 SQIVND (reference sequence). This CDR3 is built from 14 residues. V shed 6 bases, J shed 5 bases, and the junction held 9 bases outside the gene matches. The CDR3 DNA reads as TGTGCCAGTAGGCTGTCTAGCGGCCGGGAGACCCAGTACTTC. The encoded protein is CASRLSSGRETQYF. Complete variable domain (other parts from reference TRBV19 and TRBJ2-5): DGGITQSPKYLFRKEGQNVTLSCEQNLNHDAMYWYRQDPGQGLRLIYYSQIVNDFQKGDIAEGYSVSREKKESFPLTVTSAQKNPTAFYLCASRLSSGRETQYFGPGTRLLVL.

The chain couples TRBV9 to TRBJ2-1; D is perhaps TRBD1 (6 bases). Germline CDR1 is SGDLS and CDR2 is YYNGEE. CDR3 length equals 15 residues. V lost 2 bases, J lost 0 bases, and 9 bases lay in between. The chain's CDR3 is CASSVTGSSYNEQFF. In DNA, the CDR3 is TGTGCCAGCAGCGTGACAGGAAGCTCCTACAATGAGCAGTTCTTC.

This clonotype was detected only a few times. The chain couples TRBV6-1 to TRBJ2-1, with D hard to call. The CDR3 runs to 11 residues. From germline, CDR1 is MNHNS and CDR2 SASEGT. V gave up 6 bases and J gave up 15 bases, with 15 bases separating them. The CDR3 nucleotides are TGTGCCAGCAGCGGACGCCCGGGCCGGTTCTTC. It is translated as CASSGRPGRFF.

This clonotype was seen more than once but under ten times. The CDR3 reads CASSELGGEETQYF. CDR3 DNA: TGCGCCAGCAGTGAGTTAGGTGGGGAAGAGACCCAGTACTTC. This chain connects TRBV10-1 to TRBJ2-5; D is unresolved. The CDR3 is made up of 14 amino acids. V was cut by 1 base and J by 3 bases, with 9 bases left in between. Germline V gene sequence: CDR1 WNHNN, CDR2 SYGVQD (reference sequence).

The DNA of the CDR3 is TGTGCCAGCAGCTTAACCCAGAACTACGAGCAGTACTTC. This sequence encodes CASSLTQNYEQYF. V gene TRBV7-2 combines with J gene TRBJ2-7, with D unresolved. The germline gives CDR1 SGHTA, CDR2 FQGNSA. The CDR3 covers 13 residues. The V end lost 2 bases, the J end lost 3 bases, and 8 bases lay between the germline ends.

The rearrangement joins TRBV18 to TRBJ2-1; 9 bases are a match to TRBD1. The J segment lost 4 bases and the V segment lost 3 bases, leaving 10 bases of the junction unmatched. The CDR3 is 17 residues long. Germline CDR1 KGHSH, CDR2 LQKENI. CDR3 protein: CASSPQTGTGTYNEQFF. The CDR3 DNA is TGTGCCAGCTCACCTCAGACCGGGACAGGGACATACAATGAGCAGTTCTTC.

The chain uses TRBV12-3 or TRBV12-4 and TRBJ2-7, with 12 positions matching TRBD1. V shed 5 bases and J 4 bases; nucleotides not matched to a gene: 9. The CDR3 runs 16 residues. CDR3 in DNA: TGTGCCAGCAGTCCGGTCCGGGACAGGGGGCTATACGAGCAGTACTTC. Protein product: CASSPVRDRGLYEQYF.

This clonotype was seen more than once but under ten times. CDR3 coding DNA: TGTGCCAGCAGCCAAGACGGGAACACTGAAGCTTTCTTT. Protein: CASSQDGNTEAFF. The chain uses TRBV3-1 and TRBJ1-1; D unclear. Deletions cut 0 bases from V and 1 base from J, with 3 bases between. CDR1 and CDR2 (germline): LGHDT, YNNKEL (reference sequence). This CDR3 comprises 13 residues.